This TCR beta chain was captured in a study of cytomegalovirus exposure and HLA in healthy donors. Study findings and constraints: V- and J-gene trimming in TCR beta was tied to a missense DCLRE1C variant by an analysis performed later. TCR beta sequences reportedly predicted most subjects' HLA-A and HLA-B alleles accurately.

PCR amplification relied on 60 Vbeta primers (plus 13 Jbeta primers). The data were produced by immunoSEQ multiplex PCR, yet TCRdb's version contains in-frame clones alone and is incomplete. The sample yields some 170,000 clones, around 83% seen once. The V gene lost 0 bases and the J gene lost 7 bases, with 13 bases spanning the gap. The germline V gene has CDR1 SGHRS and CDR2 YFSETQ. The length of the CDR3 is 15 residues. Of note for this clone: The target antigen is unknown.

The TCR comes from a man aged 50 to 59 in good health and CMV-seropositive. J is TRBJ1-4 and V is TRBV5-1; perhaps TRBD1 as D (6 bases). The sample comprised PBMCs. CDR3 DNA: TGCGCCAGCAGCTTGGGGGACAATCGGGGTGAAAAACTGTTTTTT. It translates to CASSLGDNRGEKLFF.